The T cell receptor (beta chain) under discussion was sequenced for a study of blood T cell repertoires in COVID-19. Study-level background: COVID-19 samples from acute and convalescent phases originated in the United States, Italy and Spain.

The study recruited people aged 18 to 89 years across about two dozen US areas. Clinical histories supplied by participants themselves formed the basis of cohort assignment. Exposed participants came across a COVID-19 case within 2 weeks before study entry. Trimming removed 6 bases at V and 6 bases at J, with 11 bases between. Germline V gives CDR1 LNHDA, CDR2 SQIVND (reference sequence). The CDR3 is 13 residues long. Data came from immunoSEQ multiplex PCR; TCRdb stores just in-frame clones and leaves some out. Found here are approximately 150,000 clones, around 90% of them singletons; the top ten hold approximately 3.7%.

This receptor was identified in a woman between 40 and 50 years old who had been exposed to COVID-19. Input material: PBMCs or T cells enriched from blood (not recorded which). J is TRBJ1-4 and V is TRBV19, with a possible D match to TRBD1 (5 bases). The CDR3 DNA reads TGTGCCAGTAGGCAGGGTGGAGATGAAAAACTGTTTTTT. Its protein product is CASRQGGDEKLFF.